The 21 T cell receptor beta chains below were found in one sample sequenced in a study of monozygotic twins with inflammatory bowel disease. TCRdb processed the 5' RACE reads again and assigns one entry to each CDR3 protein, with no DNA. The sample yields approximately 400,000 distinct CDR3 sequences, of which the top ten take up around 2.5%. Sequencing was carried out using blood. The receptors shown here come from a human donor with ulcerative colitis or Crohn's disease, or a healthy co-twin of an affected twin (not recorded which).

This chain links TRBV20-1 with TRBJ2-3; TCRdb indicates TRBD1, and absent DNA this call remains unverified. This CDR3 region has 17 residues. Germline-derived CDR1 and CDR2 are DFQATT and SNEGSKA (reference sequence). Here the CDR3 reads CSARPGRWAGGTDTQYF.

This rearrangement joins TRBV3-1 to TRBJ1-6; the TCRdb call, TRBD1, lacks DNA for checking. Germline values: CDR1 LGHDT, CDR2 YNNKEL (reference sequence). The CDR3 length is 18 residues. CDR3: CASSQRTGGSPYNSPLHF.

CDR3 region: CSARGGNTGELFF. This chain connects TRBV20-1 to TRBJ2-2. The CDR3 consists of 13 residues. Per germline, CDR1 DFQATT and CDR2 SNEGSKA (reference sequence).

This chain uses TRBV5-3 with TRBJ2-7; TCRdb reports TRBD1, a call that lacks DNA to check it against. TRBV5-3 is an ORF, with its function uncertain. The CDR3 is 15 amino acids. The CDR3 spells CARSLWTASSYEQYF.

The rearrangement joins TRBV5-1 to TRBJ2-3; TCRdb's assignment of TRBD1 cannot be checked, as there is no DNA. Germline V gene lookup returns CDR1 SGHRS and CDR2 YFSETQ. The CDR3 is 15 residues long. The CDR3 sequence: CASSFWGPRTDTQYF.

The rearrangement links TRBV20-1 to TRBJ1-1. The CDR3 spans 15 residues. Germline V gene data show CDR1 as DFQATT and CDR2 as SNEGSKA (reference sequence). CDR3 residues: CSANADARGLGEAFF.

CDR3 region: CASSIRFTTGVIPNYGYTF. The gene calls are TRBV6-1 and TRBJ1-2; TCRdb names TRBD1, which stays unverified in the absence of DNA. Germline assignment: CDR1 MNHNS and CDR2 SASEGT. The CDR3 loop spans 19 amino acids.

The chain has TRBV7-2 and TRBJ1-6; without DNA, the TCRdb call of TRBD1 cannot be checked. The CDR3 contains 13 residues. Germline CDR1 is SGHTA and CDR2 is FQGNSA. CDR3 loop: CASIDSYNSPLHF.

This rearrangement joins TRBV6-5 to TRBJ1-4. Germline CDR1 MNHEY, CDR2 SVGAGI. This CDR3 has 16 amino acids. This CDR3 reads CASSYSELASNEKLFF.

The chain uses TRBV14 and TRBJ1-6. This CDR3 is 14 amino acids long. Germline V gene data show CDR1 as SGHDN and CDR2 as FVKESK. CDR3 sequence: CASSQEVRTSPLHF.

The chain has TRBV7-9 and TRBJ2-5; the TRBD1 assignment by TCRdb is unverifiable without DNA. The CDR3 runs to 13 residues. Germline-derived CDR1 and CDR2 are SEHNR and FQNEAQ (reference sequence). CDR3: CASSRDRKETQYF.

V usage is TRBV7-2 and J usage is TRBJ1-4. This CDR3 contains 16 residues. Germline loops: CDR1 SGHTA, CDR2 FQGNSA. CDR3 sequence: CASSLDRFTTNEKLFF.

The chain links TRBV7-3 to TRBJ2-1; TCRdb's D call of TRBD2 is untestable without DNA. The CDR3 length is 16 residues. Per germline, CDR1 SGHTA and CDR2 FQGTGA. The CDR3: CASSLISGGLDNEQFF.

This sequence joins TRBV10-3 and TRBJ2-7; TCRdb picks TRBD1, but there is no DNA to check that call. CDR1 is ENHRY and CDR2 is SYGVKD in the germline V gene. The CDR3 sequence is 16 residues long. The CDR3 reads CAISEQGTLSSYEQYF.

The chain joins TRBV12-3 or TRBV12-4 to TRBJ2-5. This CDR3 is built from 13 residues. The CDR3 here is CASSLDHQETQYF.

V usage is TRBV15 and J usage is TRBJ2-5. From germline, CDR1 is LNHNV and CDR2 YYDKDF (reference sequence). This CDR3 has 12 residues. CDR3 in amino acids: CATAQGRETQYF.

The chain carries TRBV7-9 and TRBJ2-1; the D call from TCRdb, TRBD1, cannot be confirmed without DNA. Germline CDR1 and CDR2: SEHNR and FQNEAQ (reference sequence). This CDR3 contains 14 residues. The CDR3 spells CASSLRGGYDEQFF.

The J gene is TRBJ1-1, the V gene TRBV20-1. CDR3 length: 13 amino acids. CDR1 DFQATT and CDR2 SNEGSKA come from the germline V gene (reference sequence). CDR3 region: CSARDPRYTEAFF.

This chain connects TRBV5-1 to TRBJ2-7; TCRdb names TRBD1, which stays unverified in the absence of DNA. Germline loops: CDR1 SGHRS, CDR2 YFSETQ. The CDR3 runs 15 residues. CDR3: CASSPGTVRDYEQYF.

This sequence joins TRBV5-1 and TRBJ2-3; TCRdb lists TRBD1, though no DNA is available to test this call. The CDR3 runs 13 residues. Germline V gene data show CDR1 as SGHRS and CDR2 as YFSETQ. The CDR3 spells CASSMTGGDTQYF.

V usage is TRBV6-1 and J usage is TRBJ2-3; TCRdb picks TRBD1, but there is no DNA to check that call. Germline loops: CDR1 MNHNS, CDR2 SASEGT. CDR3 size: 17 residues. CDR3 amino acids: CASSPRWAGGAADTQYF.